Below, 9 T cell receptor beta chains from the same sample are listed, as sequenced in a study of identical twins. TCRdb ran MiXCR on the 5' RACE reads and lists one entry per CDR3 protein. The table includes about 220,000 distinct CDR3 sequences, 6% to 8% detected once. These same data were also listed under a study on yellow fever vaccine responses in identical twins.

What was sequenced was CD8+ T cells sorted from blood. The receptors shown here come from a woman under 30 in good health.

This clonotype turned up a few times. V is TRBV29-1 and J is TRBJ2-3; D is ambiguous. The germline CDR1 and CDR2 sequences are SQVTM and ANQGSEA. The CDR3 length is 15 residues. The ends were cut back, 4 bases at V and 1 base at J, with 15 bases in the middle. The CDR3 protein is CSVGPPSWGTDTQYF. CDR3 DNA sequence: TGCAGCGTTGGGCCTCCTTCTTGGGGCACAGATACGCAGTATTTT.

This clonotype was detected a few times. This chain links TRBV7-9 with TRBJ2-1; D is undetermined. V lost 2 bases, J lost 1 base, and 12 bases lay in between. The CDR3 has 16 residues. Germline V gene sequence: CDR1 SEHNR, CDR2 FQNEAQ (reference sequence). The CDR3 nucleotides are TGTGCCAGCAGCTTATCCTTCGACCGATCCTACAATGAGCAGTTCTTC. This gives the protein CASSLSFDRSYNEQFF.

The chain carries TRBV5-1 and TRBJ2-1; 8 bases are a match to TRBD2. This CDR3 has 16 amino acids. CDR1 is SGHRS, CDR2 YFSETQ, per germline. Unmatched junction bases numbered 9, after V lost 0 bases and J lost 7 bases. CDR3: CASSLGTGGAPNEQFF. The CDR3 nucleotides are TGCGCCAGCAGCTTGGGTACCGGGGGGGCCCCTAATGAGCAGTTCTTC. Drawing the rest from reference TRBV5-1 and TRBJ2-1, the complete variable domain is KAGVTQTPRYLIKTRGQQVTLSCSPISGHRSVSWYQQTPGQGLQFLFEYFSETQRNKGNFPGRFSGRQFSNSRSEMNVSTLELGDSALYLCASSLGTGGAPNEQFFGPGTRLTVL.

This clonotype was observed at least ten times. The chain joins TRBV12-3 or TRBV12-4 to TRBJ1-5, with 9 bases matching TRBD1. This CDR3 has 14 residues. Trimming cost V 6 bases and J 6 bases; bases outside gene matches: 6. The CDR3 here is CASSLGQGFQPQHF. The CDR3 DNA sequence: TGTGCCAGCAGCCTTGGACAGGGGTTTCAGCCCCAGCATTTT.

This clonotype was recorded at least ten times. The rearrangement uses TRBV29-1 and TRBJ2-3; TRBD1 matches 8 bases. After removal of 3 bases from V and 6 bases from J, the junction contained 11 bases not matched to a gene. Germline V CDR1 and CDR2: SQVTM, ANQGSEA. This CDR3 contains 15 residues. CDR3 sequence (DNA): TGCAGCGTTGAGTTGGGGCAGGGGGCCGGGGATACGCAGTATTTT. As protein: CSVELGQGAGDTQYF.

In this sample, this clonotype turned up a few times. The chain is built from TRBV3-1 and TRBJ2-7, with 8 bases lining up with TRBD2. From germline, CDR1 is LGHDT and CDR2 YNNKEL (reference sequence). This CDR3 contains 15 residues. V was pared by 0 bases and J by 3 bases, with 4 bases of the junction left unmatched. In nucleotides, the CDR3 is TGTGCCAGCAGCCAAGATCCCGGGACTAGCTACGAGCAGTACGTC. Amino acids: CASSQDPGTSYEQYV.

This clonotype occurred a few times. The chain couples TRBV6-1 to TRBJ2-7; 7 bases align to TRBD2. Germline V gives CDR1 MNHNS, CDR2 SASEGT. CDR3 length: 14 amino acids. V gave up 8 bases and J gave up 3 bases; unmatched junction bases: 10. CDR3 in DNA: TGTGCCAGCGCACAAGCGGGATTTCTCTACGAGCAGTACTTC. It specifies CASAQAGFLYEQYF.

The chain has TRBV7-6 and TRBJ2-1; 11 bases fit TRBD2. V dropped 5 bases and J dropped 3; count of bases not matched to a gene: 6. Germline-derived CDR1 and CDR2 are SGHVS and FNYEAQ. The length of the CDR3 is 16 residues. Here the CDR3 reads CASSPYSGGDYNEQFF. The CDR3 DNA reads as TGTGCCAGCAGCCCCTATAGCGGGGGGGACTACAATGAGCAGTTCTTC.

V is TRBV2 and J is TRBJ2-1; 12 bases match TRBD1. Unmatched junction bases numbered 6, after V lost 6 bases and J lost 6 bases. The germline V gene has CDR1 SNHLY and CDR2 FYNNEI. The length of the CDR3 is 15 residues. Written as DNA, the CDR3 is TGTGCCAGCAGAGGGACAGGGGGCGATTTCAATGAGCAGTTCTTC. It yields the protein CASRGTGGDFNEQFF.